The 21 T cell receptor beta chains below were found in one sample sequenced in a study of neoadjuvant nivolumab and ipilimumab in lung cancer (dated by TCRdb to 2018 to 2021). Per the publication, the time point label means: at surgical resection after neoadjuvant nivolumab +/- ipilimumab. Library creation used the immunoSEQ multiplex PCR assay. Imported from immuneACCESS, the table was reduced by TCRdb to in-frame sequences with V and J called. These copies leave out some clones; in studies compared against another copy, an unresolved V gene accounts for under half, and the cause of the remainder is not known. This sample lists 25,000 to 30,000 clones; 75% to 85% were detected once. The top ten hold 4% to 6% of the sample. Sequencing used tumor tissue, obtained after neoadjuvant nivolumab, alone or with ipilimumab, at or shortly before surgery. The receptors originated from an adult with non-small cell lung cancer.

V usage is TRBV2 and J usage is TRBJ1-2, with 8 nucleotides matching TRBD1. Germline assignment: CDR1 SNHLY and CDR2 FYNNEI. CDR3 length equals 15 residues. With V trimmed by 4 bases and J by 1 base, 5 bases remained unmatched. CDR3 in DNA: TGTGCCAGCAGTGCTAACAGGGGGATTAACTATGGCTACACCTTC. Encoded protein: CASSANRGINYGYTF.

This CDR3 reads CASRKGGDNSPLHF. The CDR3, as DNA: TGTGCCAGCAGAAAGGGGGGAGATAATTCACCCCTCCACTTT. The genes are TRBV28 and TRBJ1-6, with D possibly TRBD1 on 6 matching bases. V gave up 6 bases and J gave up 5 bases, with 11 bases separating them. This CDR3 spans 14 amino acids. Germline-derived CDR1 and CDR2 are MDHEN and SYDVKM.

The chain uses TRBV6-1 and TRBJ1-2, with D unresolved. The CDR3 loop spans 12 amino acids. The V end was cut by 2 bases, the J end by 4 bases, with 5 bases between. The germline V gene has CDR1 MNHNS and CDR2 SASEGT. This CDR3 is CASSEWTYGYTF. The CDR3 nucleotides read TGTGCCAGCAGTGAATGGACCTATGGCTACACCTTC.

The V gene is TRBV14, the J gene TRBJ2-5, with D perhaps TRBD1 (5 bases). The CDR3 runs 11 residues. Germline CDR1 and CDR2: SGHDN and FVKESK. The ends were cut back, 1 base at V and 8 bases at J, with 5 bases in the middle. The CDR3 sequence is CASSQGTTQYF. CDR3 nucleotides: TGTGCCAGCAGCCAAGGGACAACCCAGTACTTC. The full variable domain, completed using reference TRBV14 and TRBJ2-5, is EAGVTQFPSHSVIEKGQTVTLRCDPISGHDNLYWYRRVMGKEIKFLLHFVKESKQDESGMPNNRFLAERTGGTYSTLKVQPAELEDSGVYFCASSQGTTQYFGPGTRLLVL.

This clone was observed a few times. This rearrangement joins TRBV6-4 to TRBJ2-1, with 7 nucleotides matching TRBD2. The trim removed 3 bases at V and 6 bases at J, leaving 8 bases unmatched. This CDR3 contains 15 residues. The V gene's germline CDR1 is MRHNA and CDR2 SNTAGT. The CDR3 DNA is TGTGCCAGCAGTGAGAGTGCTGGGACTACCAATGAGCAGTTCTTC. It codes for CASSESAGTTNEQFF.

The chain recombines TRBV15 with TRBJ2-6, with D perhaps TRBD1 (5 bases). Per the germline V gene, CDR1 is LNHNV and CDR2 is YYDKDF (reference sequence). Trimming cost V 4 bases and J 0 bases, with 16 bases left between them. The CDR3 extends over 18 amino acids. Here the CDR3 reads CATSKGQQALSGANVLTF. In DNA form, the CDR3 reads TGTGCCACCAGCAAGGGCCAACAGGCCCTCTCTGGGGCCAACGTCCTGACTTTC.

V and J are TRBV7-2 and TRBJ1-5; D unclear. The V end was cut by 4 bases, the J end by 2 bases, with 12 bases between. CDR3 size: 15 residues. Germline V gene lookup returns CDR1 SGHTA and CDR2 FQGNSA. CDR3 coding DNA: TGTGCCAGCAGCTGGCAGGATTTGGGCAATCAGCCCCAGCATTTT. Translated: CASSWQDLGNQPQHF.

This clone was observed once. The CDR3 DNA follows: TGTGCCAGCAGCCCCCGAGGGGGGACCGGACTCACTGAAGCTTTCTTT. Encoded protein: CASSPRGGTGLTEAFF. V usage is TRBV5-4 and J usage is TRBJ1-1; a possible D gene is TRBD1 (6 bases). The germline V gene has CDR1 SGHNT and CDR2 YYREEE (reference sequence). This CDR3 is 16 amino acids long. The ends were cut back, 4 bases at V and 4 bases at J, with 20 bases in the middle.

This chain joins TRBV28 and TRBJ1-2, with D maybe TRBD1 (5 bases). The V gene's germline CDR1 is MDHEN and CDR2 SYDVKM. Trimming took off 3 bases at V and 4 bases at J, with 9 bases between the two ends. The CDR3 has 13 amino acids. Here the CDR3 reads CASSFWGSYGYTF. DNA of the CDR3: TGTGCCAGCAGTTTCTGGGGGTCCTATGGCTACACCTTC.

This clone was seen a handful of times. The V call is TRBV5-4, the J call TRBJ2-2; no reliable D call. Trimming took 0 bases from V and 3 from J, leaving 3 bases between them. The germline V gene encodes CDR1 SGHNT and CDR2 YYREEE (reference sequence). The CDR3 covers 13 residues. For the CDR3, the DNA is TGTGCCAGCAGCTTGGTTGACACCGGGGAGCTGTTTTTT. The encoded protein is CASSLVDTGELFF. Full variable domain (missing parts from reference TRBV5-4 and TRBJ2-2): ETGVTQSPTHLIKTRGQQVTLRCSSQSGHNTVSWYQQALGQGPQFIFQYYREEENGRGNFPPRFSGLQFPNYSSELNVNALELDDSALYLCASSLVDTGELFFGEGSRLTVL.

This clone was counted once. V is TRBV5-7 and J is TRBJ1-1, with 8 positions matching TRBD1. TRBV5-7 is sorted into the ORF group, with uncertain function. CDR3 length: 14 residues. The CDR3 is CAAPYDRGRTEAFF. The CDR3, as DNA: TGTGCAGCGCCCTACGACAGGGGTAGAACTGAAGCTTTCTTT.

This clone was observed a few times. The gene calls are TRBV18 and TRBJ1-1; D perhaps matches TRBD1 (6 bases). The ends were cut back, 2 bases at V and 8 bases at J, with 12 bases in the middle. Germline CDR1 is KGHSH and CDR2 is LQKENI. This CDR3 has 13 residues. CDR3 residues: CASSPGGLAEAFF. CDR3 nucleotides: TGTGCCAGCTCACCAGGGGGCCTGGCCGAAGCTTTCTTT.

This clone was seen only once. V and J are TRBV27 and TRBJ1-5; tentatively, D is TRBD1 (5 bases). CDR1 is MNHEY and CDR2 is SMNVEV in the germline V gene (reference sequence). Between the trimmed V and J ends, which lost 8 bases and 2 bases, there was a span of 16 bases. The CDR3 loop spans 15 amino acids. The CDR3 protein is CASSLSGTGNQPQHF. CDR3 DNA: TGTGCCAGCTCCCTCTCCGGGACGGGCAATCAGCCCCAGCATTTT.

V gene TRBV7-9 combines with J gene TRBJ1-1; D not resolved. The CDR3 spans 13 residues. The germline V gene encodes CDR1 SEHNR and CDR2 FQNEAQ (reference sequence). Trimming pared 3 bases from V and 3 bases from J, leaving 8 bases between. CDR3 sequence: CASSFVGDTEAFF. In DNA form, the CDR3 reads TGTGCCAGCAGCTTTGTCGGAGACACTGAAGCTTTCTTT.

The V call is TRBV7-2, the J call TRBJ2-3, with D tentatively TRBD2 (6 bases). The CDR3 is 14 amino acids. Trimming took 7 bases from V and 3 from J, leaving 14 bases between them. Germline V gene sequence: CDR1 SGHTA, CDR2 FQGNSA. The DNA of the CDR3 is TGTGCCAGCACCCCTGTGGAGGGAACAGATACGCAGTATTTT. It encodes CASTPVEGTDTQYF.

The chain is built from TRBV5-6 and TRBJ2-6; D is uncertain. Trimming removed 0 bases at V and 1 base at J, with 8 bases between. Germline V lookup: CDR1 SGHDT, CDR2 YYEEEE. The CDR3 extends over 16 amino acids. Here the CDR3 reads CASSLVTGSGANVLTF. Here the CDR3 DNA reads TGTGCCAGCAGCTTGGTTACCGGGTCTGGGGCCAACGTCCTGACTTTC. The full variable domain, completed using reference TRBV5-6 and TRBJ2-6, is DAGVTQSPTHLIKTRGQQVTLRCSPKSGHDTVSWYQQALGQGPQFIFQYYEEEERQRGNFPDRFSGHQFPNYSSELNVNALLLGDSALYLCASSLVTGSGANVLTFGAGSRLTVL.

The chain carries TRBV18 and TRBJ2-7; TRBD2 matches at 10 bases. The germline V gene encodes CDR1 KGHSH and CDR2 LQKENI. This CDR3 comprises 15 residues. V shed 6 bases, J shed 4 bases, and the junction held 9 bases outside the gene matches. CDR3 region: CASSLEGTSVYEQYF. DNA for the CDR3: TGTGCCAGCTCGCTAGAAGGGACTAGCGTGTACGAGCAGTACTTC. The entire variable domain, with the rest obtained from reference TRBV18 and TRBJ2-7, is as follows: NAGVMQNPRHLVRRRGQEARLRCSPMKGHSHVYWYRQLPEEGLKFMVYLQKENIIDESGMPKERFSAEFPKEGPSILRIQQVVRGDSAAYFCASSLEGTSVYEQYFGPGTRLTVT.

V and J are TRBV18 and TRBJ2-4; the match to TRBD1 covers 9 bases. From germline, CDR1 is KGHSH and CDR2 LQKENI. CDR3 size: 15 residues. J was trimmed by 5 bases and V by 2 bases; bases with no gene match: 4. CDR3 in amino acids: CASSPWTGAENIQYF. CDR3 in DNA: TGTGCCAGCTCACCATGGACAGGGGCCGAAAACATTCAGTACTTC.

The rearrangement links TRBV28 to TRBJ2-7, with a weak D call TRBD1 (5 bases). Trimming left V 7 bases short and J 2 bases short, with 12 bases between. Germline CDR1 is MDHEN and CDR2 is SYDVKM. The CDR3 extends over 13 amino acids. CDR3 nucleotides: TGTGCCAGCAAGGACAAGGGCCCCTACGAGCAGTACTTC. This gives the protein CASKDKGPYEQYF.

J is TRBJ1-5 and V is TRBV7-2, with D possibly matching TRBD1 (6 bases). The CDR3 sequence is 17 residues long. Germline V gene sequence: CDR1 SGHTA, CDR2 FQGNSA. Deletions cut 2 bases from V and 2 bases from J, with 16 bases between. The CDR3 coding sequence is TGTGCCAGCAGCTTACGGTTGGGGGGCGGCGGCAATCAGCCCCAGCATTTT. Residues: CASSLRLGGGGNQPQHF.

This chain links TRBV6-5 with TRBJ2-2; tentatively, D is TRBD2 (6 bases). The V gene lost 0 bases and the J gene lost 1 base, with 9 bases spanning the gap. Germline V gives CDR1 MNHEY, CDR2 SVGAGI. The CDR3 sequence is 16 residues long. CDR3 nucleotides: TGTGCCAGCAGTTACTCGATGGGGGGGAACACCGGGGAGCTGTTTTTT. Its protein product is CASSYSMGGNTGELFF.